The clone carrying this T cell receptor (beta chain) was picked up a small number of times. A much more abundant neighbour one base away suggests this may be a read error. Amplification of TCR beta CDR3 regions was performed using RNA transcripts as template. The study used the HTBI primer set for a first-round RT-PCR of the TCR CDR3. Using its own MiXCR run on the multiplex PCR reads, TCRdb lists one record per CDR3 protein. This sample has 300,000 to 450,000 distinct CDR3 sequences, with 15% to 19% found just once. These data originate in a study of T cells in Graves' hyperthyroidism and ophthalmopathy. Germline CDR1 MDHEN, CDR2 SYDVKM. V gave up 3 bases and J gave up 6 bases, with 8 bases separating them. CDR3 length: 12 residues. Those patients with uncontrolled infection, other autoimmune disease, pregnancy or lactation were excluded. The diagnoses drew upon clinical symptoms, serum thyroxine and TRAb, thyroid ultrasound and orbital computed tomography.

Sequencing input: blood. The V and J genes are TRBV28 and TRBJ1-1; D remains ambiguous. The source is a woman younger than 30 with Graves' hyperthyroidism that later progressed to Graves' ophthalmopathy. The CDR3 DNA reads TGTGCCAGCAGTTTCGAGGAGGCTGAAGCTTTCTTT. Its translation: CASSFEEAEAFF.